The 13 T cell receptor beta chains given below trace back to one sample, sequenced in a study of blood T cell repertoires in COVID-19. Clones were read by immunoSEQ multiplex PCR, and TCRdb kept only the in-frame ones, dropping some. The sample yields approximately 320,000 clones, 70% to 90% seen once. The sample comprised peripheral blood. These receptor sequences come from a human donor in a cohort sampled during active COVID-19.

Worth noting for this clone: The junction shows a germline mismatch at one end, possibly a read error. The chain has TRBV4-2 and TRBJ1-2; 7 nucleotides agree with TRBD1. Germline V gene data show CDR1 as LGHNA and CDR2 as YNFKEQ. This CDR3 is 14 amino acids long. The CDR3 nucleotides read TGTGCTAGCAGCCAAGATTTGACAGGGTATGGCTACACCTTC. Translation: CASSQDLTGYGYTF.

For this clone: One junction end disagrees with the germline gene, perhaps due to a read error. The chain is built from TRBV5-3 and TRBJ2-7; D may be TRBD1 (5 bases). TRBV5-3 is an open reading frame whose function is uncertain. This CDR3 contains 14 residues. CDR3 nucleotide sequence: TGTGCCAGAAGATTGGGTCTAGGGGCCTACGAGCAGTACTTC. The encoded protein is CARRLGLGAYEQYF.

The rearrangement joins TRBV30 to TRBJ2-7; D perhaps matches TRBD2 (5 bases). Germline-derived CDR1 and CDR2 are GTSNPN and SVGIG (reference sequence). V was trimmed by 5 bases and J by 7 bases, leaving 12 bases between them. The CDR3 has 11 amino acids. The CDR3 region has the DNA TGTGCCTGGGAGACCCGGGAAGAGCAGTACTTC. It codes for CAWETREEQYF.

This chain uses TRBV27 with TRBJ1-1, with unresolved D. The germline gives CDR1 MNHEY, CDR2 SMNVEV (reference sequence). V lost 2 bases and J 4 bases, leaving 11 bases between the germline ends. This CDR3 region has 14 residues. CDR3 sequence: CASSLHGESTEAFF. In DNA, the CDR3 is TGTGCCAGCAGTTTACACGGGGAGTCCACTGAAGCTTTCTTT.

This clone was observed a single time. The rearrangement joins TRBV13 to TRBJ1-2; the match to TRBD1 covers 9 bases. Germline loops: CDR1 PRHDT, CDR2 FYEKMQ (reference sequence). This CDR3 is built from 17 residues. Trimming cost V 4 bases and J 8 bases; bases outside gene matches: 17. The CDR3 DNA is TGTGCCAGCAGCTCAGGTGCCTCGGGACAGGGAATCCGGGGCTACACCTTC. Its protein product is CASSSGASGQGIRGYTF.

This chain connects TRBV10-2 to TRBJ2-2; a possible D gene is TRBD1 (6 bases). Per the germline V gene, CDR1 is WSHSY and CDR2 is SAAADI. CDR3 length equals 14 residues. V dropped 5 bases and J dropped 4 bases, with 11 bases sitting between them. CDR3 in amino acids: CASSIQGSTGELFF. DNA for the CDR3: TGCGCCAGCAGTATACAGGGAAGCACCGGGGAGCTGTTTTTT.

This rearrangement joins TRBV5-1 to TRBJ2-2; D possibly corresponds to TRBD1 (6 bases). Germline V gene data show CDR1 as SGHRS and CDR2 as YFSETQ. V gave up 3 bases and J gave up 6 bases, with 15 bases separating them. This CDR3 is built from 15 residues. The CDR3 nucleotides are TGCGCCAGCAGCTGGGGAACGTGGGGGCCCGGGGAGCTGTTTTTT. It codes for CASSWGTWGPGELFF. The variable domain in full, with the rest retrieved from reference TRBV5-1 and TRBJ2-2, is KAGVTQTPRYLIKTRGQQVTLSCSPISGHRSVSWYQQTPGQGLQFLFEYFSETQRNKGNFPGRFSGRQFSNSRSEMNVSTLELGDSALYLCASSWGTWGPGELFFGEGSRLTVL.

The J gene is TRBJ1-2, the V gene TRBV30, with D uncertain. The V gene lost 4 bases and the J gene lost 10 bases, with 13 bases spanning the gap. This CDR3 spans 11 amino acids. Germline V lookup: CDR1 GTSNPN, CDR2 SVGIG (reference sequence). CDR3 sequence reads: CAWTMDLVYTF. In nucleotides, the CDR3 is TGTGCCTGGACTATGGACTTGGTCTACACCTTC.

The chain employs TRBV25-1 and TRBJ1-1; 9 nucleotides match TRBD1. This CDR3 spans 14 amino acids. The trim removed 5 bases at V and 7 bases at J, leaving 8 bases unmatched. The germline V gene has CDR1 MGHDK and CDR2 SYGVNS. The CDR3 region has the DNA TGTGCCAGCAGTCAAGGACAGGGGTTGGGTGAAGCTTTCTTT. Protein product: CASSQGQGLGEAFF.

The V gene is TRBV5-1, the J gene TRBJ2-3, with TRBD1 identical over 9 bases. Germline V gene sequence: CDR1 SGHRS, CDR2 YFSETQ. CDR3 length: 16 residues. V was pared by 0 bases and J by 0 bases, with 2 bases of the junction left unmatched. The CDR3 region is CASSLEGQGSTDTQYF. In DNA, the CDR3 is TGCGCCAGCAGCTTGGAGGGACAGGGAAGCACAGATACGCAGTATTTT.

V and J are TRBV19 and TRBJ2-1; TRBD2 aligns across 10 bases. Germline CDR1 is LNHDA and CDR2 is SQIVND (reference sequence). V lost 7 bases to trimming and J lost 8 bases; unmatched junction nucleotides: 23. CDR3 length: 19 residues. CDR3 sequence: CASTPGGAVSGGASDEQFF. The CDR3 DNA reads TGTGCCAGTACCCCCGGGGGGGCTGTGAGCGGGGGGGCCAGCGATGAGCAGTTCTTC.

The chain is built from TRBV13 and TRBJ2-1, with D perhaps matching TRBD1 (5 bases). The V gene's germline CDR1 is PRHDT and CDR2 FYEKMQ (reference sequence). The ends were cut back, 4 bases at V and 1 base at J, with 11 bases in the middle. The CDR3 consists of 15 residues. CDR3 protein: CASSSLGASYNEQFF. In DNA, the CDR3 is TGTGCCAGCAGCTCCCTTGGGGCGTCCTACAATGAGCAGTTCTTC.

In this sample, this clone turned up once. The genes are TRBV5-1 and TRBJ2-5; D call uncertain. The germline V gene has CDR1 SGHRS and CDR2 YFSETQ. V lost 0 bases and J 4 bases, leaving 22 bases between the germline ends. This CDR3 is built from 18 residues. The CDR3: CASSLEVDLVSIGETQYF. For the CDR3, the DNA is TGCGCCAGCAGCTTGGAGGTCGACCTAGTAAGCATAGGAGAGACCCAGTACTTC.